This T cell receptor (beta chain) came from a study of cytomegalovirus exposure and HLA in healthy donors. Likely unrecorded immune exposures existed in these nominally healthy donors. This clone was detected a few times. The PCR used 60 Vbeta and 13 Jbeta primers. Profiling relied on immunoSEQ multiplex PCR, and the TCRdb table lists in-frame clones only, not all of them. The sample has around 81,000 clones, 55% to 75% seen once. Germline trimming cut 5 bases from V and 3 bases from J; bases unmatched to any gene: 2. This CDR3 is 14 amino acids long. The germline V gene has CDR1 SGHNT and CDR2 YENEEA.

This clonotype was sampled from a man younger than 45 in good health and CMV-seropositive. The chain carries TRBV11-3 and TRBJ2-2; 8 bases fit TRBD2. Material: PBMCs. CDR3 nucleotides: TGTGCCAGCAGCCTGACTAGCGACACCGGGGAGCTGTTTTTT. This sequence encodes CASSLTSDTGELFF. Complete variable domain (other parts from reference TRBV11-3 and TRBJ2-2): EAGVVQSPRYKIIEKKQPVAFWCNPISGHNTLYWYLQNLGQGPELLIRYENEEAVDDSQLPKDRFSAERLKGVDSTLKIQPAELGDSAVYLCASSLTSDTGELFFGEGSRLTVL.